Listed below are T cell receptor beta chains from one sample, sequenced in a study of blood T cell repertoires in COVID-19. Generated by immunoSEQ multiplex PCR, the TCRdb table keeps only in-frame clones and is missing some. The sample records about 320,000 clones, 65% to 90% being singletons. Sequenced: peripheral blood. The receptors stem from a human donor in a cohort sampled during active COVID-19. Each CDR3 is given with its conserved first and last residue. A D gene is named only where the DNA matches it firmly. Only some rows state a clone size, as once, few, many or a class for expanded clones.

CDR3: CASSLQGTEAFF
DNA: TGTGCCAGCAGTTTACAGGGAACTGAAGCTTTCTTT
J: TRBJ1-1
size: NA
D: NA
V: TRBV12-3/TRBV12-4

CDR3: CASSARRADTEAFF
DNA: TGTGCCAGCAGCGCCCGCCGAGCGGACACTGAAGCTTTCTTT
J: TRBJ1-1
size: NA
D: NA
V: TRBV7-9

CDR3: CSVARDSNYGYTF
DNA: TGCAGCGTTGCCCGGGACTCTAACTATGGCTACACCTTC
J: TRBJ1-2
size: NA
D: NA
V: TRBV29-1

CDR3: CASSAPTGTNYGYTF
DNA: TGTGCCAGCAGCGCGCCGACAGGCACTAACTATGGCTACACCTTC
J: TRBJ1-2
size: NA
D: NA
V: TRBV9

CDR3: CASSPGVLPEAFF
DNA: TGTGCCAGCAGTCCGGGAGTTCTACCCGAAGCTTTCTTT
J: TRBJ1-1
size: NA
D: NA
V: TRBV13

CDR3: CVSRGTGNQPQHF
DNA: TGTGTCAGCAGGGGGACAGGCAATCAGCCCCAGCATTTT
J: TRBJ1-5
size: NA
D: TRBD1
V: TRBV7-9

CDR3: CASTLGQDYEQYF
DNA: TGTGCCAGCACCCTCGGACAGGACTACGAGCAGTACTTC
J: TRBJ2-7
size: NA
D: TRBD1
V: TRBV6-5

CDR3: CASSAGQAYEQYF
DNA: TGTGCCAGCAGCGCGGGACAGGCCTACGAGCAGTACTTC
J: TRBJ2-7
size: NA
D: TRBD1
V: TRBV11-3

CDR3: CASSSGTGNNEQFF
DNA: TGTGCCAGCAGCTCCGGGACAGGTAACAATGAGCAGTTCTTC
J: TRBJ2-1
size: NA
D: TRBD1
V: TRBV7-9

CDR3: CASTGTAEPEAFF
DNA: TGTGCCAGCACCGGGACAGCAGAGCCTGAAGCTTTCTTT
J: TRBJ1-1
size: once
D: TRBD1
V: TRBV7-9

CDR3: CASSLVGGGVSGASGNTIYF
DNA: TGTGCCAGCAGCTTAGTGGGTGGAGGTGTCTCAGGGGCCTCTGGAAACACCATATATTTT
J: TRBJ1-3
size: once
D: NA
V: TRBV7-6

CDR3: CASSLASGGSYEQYF
DNA: TGTGCCAGCAGCTTGGCCTCAGGGGGATCCTACGAGCAGTACTTC
J: TRBJ2-7
size: NA
D: TRBD1
V: TRBV5-4

CDR3: CASSLIAGESYEQYF
DNA: TGCGCCAGCAGCTTGATAGCGGGGGAGTCCTACGAGCAGTACTTC
J: TRBJ2-7
size: NA
D: TRBD2
V: TRBV5-1

CDR3: CASSLTMTGMLAGNTIYF
DNA: TGTGCCAGCAGCCTGACGATGACAGGGATGTTAGCTGGAAACACCATATATTTT
J: TRBJ1-3
size: NA
D: TRBD1
V: TRBV7-8

CDR3: CASSQVAGGSRDTQYF
DNA: TGTGCCAGCAGCCAAGTGGCGGGCGGGTCTAGAGATACGCAGTATTTT
J: TRBJ2-3
size: NA
D: NA
V: TRBV4-2

CDR3: CASSPPGEQFF
DNA: TGTGCCAGCAGCCCCCCCGGGGAGCAGTTCTTC
J: TRBJ2-1
size: NA
D: NA
V: TRBV7-8

CDR3: CSVGESFNEKLFF
DNA: TGCAGCGTTGGAGAGTCTTTTAATGAAAAACTGTTTTTT
J: TRBJ1-4
size: NA
D: NA
V: TRBV29-1

CDR3: CAISESAQINQPQHF
DNA: TGTGCCATCAGTGAGTCGGCACAGATCAATCAGCCCCAGCATTTT
J: TRBJ1-5
size: NA
D: NA
V: TRBV10-3

CDR3: CASSVGIGAYEQYF
DNA: TGTGCCAGCAGCGTAGGGATCGGGGCCTACGAGCAGTACTTC
J: TRBJ2-7
size: NA
D: NA
V: TRBV9

CDR3: CASSLVTGRTDTQYF
DNA: TGTGCCAGCAGCTTAGTTACGGGTCGCACAGATACGCAGTATTTT
J: TRBJ2-3
size: NA
D: NA
V: TRBV11-2

CDR3: CASSQPIRFRRTGELFF
DNA: TGTGCCAGCAGCCAACCCATTCGGTTCCGTCGGACCGGGGAGCTGTTTTTT
J: TRBJ2-2
size: NA
D: NA
V: TRBV3-1/TRBV3-2

CDR3: CASRQDRTNTEAFF
DNA: TGTGCCAGTCGACAGGACAGAACGAACACTGAAGCTTTCTTT
J: TRBJ1-1
size: NA
D: NA
V: TRBV10-3

CDR3: CASSQVSEQYF
DNA: TGTGCCAGCAGCCAAGTGAGCGAGCAGTACTTC
J: TRBJ2-7
size: NA
D: NA
V: TRBV14

CDR3: CASSRTGARNQPQHF
DNA: TGTGCCAGCAGCCGGACAGGGGCGCGCAATCAGCCCCAGCATTTT
J: TRBJ1-5
size: NA
D: TRBD1
V: TRBV27

CDR3: CASSPPLVGLYNEQFF
DNA: TGTGCCAGCAGCCCCCCCTTGGTGGGGCTCTACAATGAGCAGTTCTTC
J: TRBJ2-1
size: NA
D: NA
V: TRBV7-9

CDR3: CASSGTTGDTGELFF
DNA: TGCGCCAGCAGTGGGACAACAGGGGACACCGGGGAGCTGTTTTTT
J: TRBJ2-2
size: NA
D: TRBD1
V: TRBV5-1

CDR3: CASSPRQASGNTIYF
DNA: TGTGCCAGCAGCCCGCGACAGGCCTCTGGAAACACCATATATTTT
J: TRBJ1-3
size: once
D: NA
V: TRBV9

CDR3: CASSQGLATYEQYF
DNA: TGTGCCAGCAGCCAAGGACTAGCAACCTACGAGCAGTACTTC
J: TRBJ2-7
size: NA
D: TRBD2
V: TRBV3-1/TRBV3-2

CDR3: CASSHLAGASTDTQYF
DNA: TGTGCCAGCAGCCATCTAGCGGGGGCCTCCACAGATACGCAGTATTTT
J: TRBJ2-3
size: NA
D: TRBD2
V: TRBV3-1/TRBV3-2

CDR3: CASSLATGNRWKNTEAFF
DNA: TGTGCCAGCAGCTTAGCGACAGGGAATAGGTGGAAAAACACTGAAGCTTTCTTT
J: TRBJ1-1
size: NA
D: TRBD1
V: TRBV7-9

CDR3: CASSVEGADGYTF
DNA: TGTGCCAGCAGTGTAGAAGGGGCGGATGGCTACACCTTC
J: TRBJ1-2
size: NA
D: NA
V: TRBV2

CDR3: CATRQGRDYGYTF
DNA: TGTGCCACCCGACAGGGGCGAGACTATGGCTACACCTTC
J: TRBJ1-2
size: NA
D: TRBD1
V: TRBV3-1/TRBV3-2

CDR3: CASSIVRTVNTGELFF
DNA: TGCGCCAGCAGTATAGTCCGAACAGTCAACACCGGGGAGCTGTTTTTT
J: TRBJ2-2
size: NA
D: NA
V: TRBV5-1

CDR3: CASSFRVNEKLFF
DNA: TGTGCCAGCAGCTTCAGGGTGAATGAAAAACTGTTTTTT
J: TRBJ1-4
size: NA
D: NA
V: TRBV11-2

CDR3: CATRGAGEDYGYTF
DNA: TGTGCCACCCGGGGGGCTGGGGAGGACTATGGCTACACCTTC
J: TRBJ1-2
size: few
D: NA
V: TRBV19

CDR3: CASSLTPGIDYGYTF
DNA: TGCGCCAGCAGCTTGACCCCCGGGATAGACTATGGCTACACCTTC
J: TRBJ1-2
size: NA
D: NA
V: TRBV5-1

CDR3: CATMGQSKNNEQFF
DNA: TGTGCCACCATGGGGCAGTCCAAAAACAATGAGCAGTTCTTC
J: TRBJ2-1
size: NA
D: NA
V: TRBV24-1

CDR3: CASSLPGGSNSPLHF
DNA: TGTGCCAGCAGCTTACCAGGGGGCTCAAATTCACCCCTCCACTTT
J: TRBJ1-6
size: many
D: TRBD1
V: TRBV7-9

CDR3: CASSAYGTLSNQPQHF
DNA: TGTGCCAGCAGTGCTTACGGGACACTTAGCAATCAGCCCCAGCATTTT
J: TRBJ1-5
size: NA
D: NA
V: TRBV6-1

CDR3: CASLWGGIGELFF
DNA: TGCGCCAGCCTCTGGGGGGGGATCGGGGAGCTGTTTTTT
J: TRBJ2-2
size: NA
D: TRBD2
V: TRBV10-2

CDR3: CATSDFGANGYTF
DNA: TGTGCCACCAGTGATTTTGGAGCAAATGGCTACACCTTC
J: TRBJ1-2
size: NA
D: NA
V: TRBV24-1

CDR3: CASSQGVPGNYGYTF
DNA: TGTGCCAGCAGCCAAGGCGTTCCGGGGAACTATGGCTACACCTTC
J: TRBJ1-2
size: NA
D: NA
V: TRBV14

CDR3: CASSYLQLEQPQHF
DNA: TGTGCCAGCAGTTACCTACAGTTAGAACAGCCCCAGCATTTT
J: TRBJ1-5
size: NA
D: NA
V: TRBV6-2/TRBV6-3

CDR3: CASSETLVGVDTQYF
DNA: TGTGCCAGCAGTGAAACCCTAGTGGGTGTGGATACGCAGTATTTT
J: TRBJ2-3
size: NA
D: NA
V: TRBV2

CDR3: CASSIGASGNYEQYF
DNA: TGTGCCAGTAGTATCGGGGCTAGCGGGAACTACGAGCAGTACTTC
J: TRBJ2-7
size: once
D: TRBD2
V: TRBV19

CDR3: CASSSTPGQGETTYEQYF
DNA: TGTGCCAGCAGCTCCACCCCAGGACAGGGGGAAACTACCTACGAGCAGTACTTC
J: TRBJ2-7
size: few
D: TRBD1
V: TRBV25-1

CDR3: CASSLSGIEAFF
DNA: TGTGCCAGCAGTTTGTCGGGAATTGAAGCTTTCTTT
J: TRBJ1-1
size: NA
D: NA
V: TRBV12-3/TRBV12-4

CDR3: CASSQDLESNNEQFF
DNA: TGTGCCAGCAGCCAAGATTTGGAGAGCAACAATGAGCAGTTCTTC
J: TRBJ2-1
size: NA
D: NA
V: TRBV3-1/TRBV3-2

CDR3: CASSFSSNRGTEAFF
DNA: TGCGCCAGCAGCTTTTCGAGCAATAGGGGAACTGAAGCTTTCTTT
J: TRBJ1-1
size: NA
D: NA
V: TRBV5-1

CDR3: CASSEVGLRDMQPQHF
DNA: TGTGCCAGCAGCGAAGTGGGACTCAGAGATATGCAGCCCCAGCATTTT
J: TRBJ1-5
size: NA
D: NA
V: TRBV2

CDR3: CAISESSSTDTQYF
DNA: TGTGCCATCAGTGAGTCATCAAGCACAGATACGCAGTATTTT
J: TRBJ2-3
size: once
D: NA
V: TRBV10-3

CDR3: CASSKRPGGTEAFF
DNA: TGTGCCAGCAGCAAGCGGCCCGGGGGGACTGAAGCTTTCTTT
J: TRBJ1-1
size: few
D: NA
V: TRBV7-9

CDR3: CASSARTGINSPLHF
DNA: TGTGCCAGCAGCGCCCGGACAGGTATTAACTCACCCCTCCACTTT
J: TRBJ1-6
size: NA
D: TRBD1
V: TRBV9

CDR3: CASSLRQFITGELFF
DNA: TGTGCCAGCAGCCTAAGACAGTTTATCACCGGGGAGCTGTTTTTT
J: TRBJ2-2
size: NA
D: NA
V: TRBV7-8

CDR3: CATSRAGFNNEQFF
DNA: TGTGCCACCAGCAGAGCCGGGTTTAACAATGAGCAGTTCTTC
J: TRBJ2-1
size: NA
D: NA
V: TRBV15